These T cell receptor beta chains were read from a single sample in a study of shared clonotypes between healthy human individuals. This table comes from immunoSEQ multiplex PCR, and its TCRdb copy is limited to in-frame clones, with some not included. The sample yields around 2,000,000 clones, just under 95% seen once. What was sequenced was naive CD8+ T cells sorted from blood. All receptors derive from a man aged 18 to 35 in good health. The CDR3 runs from the conserved cysteine through the conserved F or W. The order of the fields is CDR3 DNA, CDR3 protein, clone size, V gene, D gene, J gene. D genes are given only for firm matches. Not every row has a clone size; where given, it reads once, few, many or a size class.

CDR3 DNA: TGCGCCAGCAGCACCGGGACTAGCGAGTTAGATACGCAGTATTTT
CDR3 protein: CASSTGTSELDTQYF
clone size: NA
V gene: TRBV4-1
D gene: TRBD2
J gene: TRBJ2-3

CDR3 DNA: TGCGCCAGCAGCCAATCGACAGGGGTGGGCGAGACCCAGTACTTC
CDR3 protein: CASSQSTGVGETQYF
clone size: NA
V gene: TRBV4-3
D gene: TRBD1
J gene: TRBJ2-5

CDR3 DNA: TGTGCCAGCAGTCCCCTGGGGGCGGCCTCCTACAATGAGCAGTTCTTC
CDR3 protein: CASSPLGAASYNEQFF
clone size: NA
V gene: TRBV27
D gene: NA
J gene: TRBJ2-1

CDR3 DNA: TGTGCCAGCAGCCTCCCAGGGACTCGCCGCACAGATACGCAGTATTTT
CDR3 protein: CASSLPGTRRTDTQYF
clone size: NA
V gene: TRBV7-9
D gene: NA
J gene: TRBJ2-3

CDR3 DNA: TGTGCCAGCAGCCCACGGGACAGGGATAATTCACCCCTCCACTTT
CDR3 protein: CASSPRDRDNSPLHF
clone size: NA
V gene: TRBV13
D gene: TRBD1
J gene: TRBJ1-6

CDR3 DNA: TGTGCCAGCCTTGAGACTAGCCGAATCTCCTACAATGAGCAGTTCTTC
CDR3 protein: CASLETSRISYNEQFF
clone size: NA
V gene: TRBV2
D gene: TRBD2
J gene: TRBJ2-1

CDR3 DNA: TGTGCCAGCAGCTGGACGACGGACTCCTACGAGCAGTACTTC
CDR3 protein: CASSWTTDSYEQYF
clone size: once
V gene: TRBV7-9
D gene: NA
J gene: TRBJ2-7

CDR3 DNA: TGTGCCAGCAGTTCCCAGGGGGAAGCGTTCCAAGAGACCCAGTACTTC
CDR3 protein: CASSSQGEAFQETQYF
clone size: NA
V gene: TRBV2
D gene: TRBD1
J gene: TRBJ2-5

CDR3 DNA: TGTGCCAGCAGTCCCCGGCTAGCGGGGGGGCCAGATACGCAGTATTTT
CDR3 protein: CASSPRLAGGPDTQYF
clone size: NA
V gene: TRBV27
D gene: TRBD2
J gene: TRBJ2-3

CDR3 DNA: TGTGCCAGTAATCCAGGGGGTGACTATGGCTACACCTTC
CDR3 protein: CASNPGGDYGYTF
clone size: NA
V gene: TRBV19
D gene: TRBD1
J gene: TRBJ1-2

CDR3 DNA: TGTGCCAGCAGTTTAAACGTCAGGGGGTATGGCTACACCTTC
CDR3 protein: CASSLNVRGYGYTF
clone size: NA
V gene: TRBV27
D gene: TRBD1
J gene: TRBJ1-2

CDR3 DNA: TGTGCCAGCAGTCTCAGGGACGACTACGAGCAGTACTTC
CDR3 protein: CASSLRDDYEQYF
clone size: NA
V gene: TRBV7-2
D gene: NA
J gene: TRBJ2-7

CDR3 DNA: TGTGCCAGCACCTCAACTCGGAACAGGGGCCTCCTCTTTGATACGCAGTATTTT
CDR3 protein: CASTSTRNRGLLFDTQYF
clone size: NA
V gene: TRBV28
D gene: TRBD1
J gene: TRBJ2-3

CDR3 DNA: TGTGCCAGCAGCGCCGGGGGCGGCACTGAAGCTTTCTTT
CDR3 protein: CASSAGGGTEAFF
clone size: NA
V gene: TRBV9
D gene: NA
J gene: TRBJ1-1

CDR3 DNA: TGCGCCAGCAGCCAAGGAGCGGGGGCGCAAGAGACCCAGTACTTC
CDR3 protein: CASSQGAGAQETQYF
clone size: NA
V gene: TRBV4-1
D gene: TRBD2
J gene: TRBJ2-5

CDR3 DNA: TGCAGCGTTGATGGGACTAGCGGGGACCAAGAGACCCAGTACTTC
CDR3 protein: CSVDGTSGDQETQYF
clone size: NA
V gene: TRBV29-1
D gene: TRBD2
J gene: TRBJ2-5

CDR3 DNA: TGTGCCACCAAAGGGAAGGGACCGAACACCGGGGAGCTGTTTTTT
CDR3 protein: CATKGKGPNTGELFF
clone size: NA
V gene: TRBV6-1
D gene: NA
J gene: TRBJ2-2

CDR3 DNA: TGTGCTAGTGGTTCGGGACTAGCGGGAGTAGATACGCAGTATTTT
CDR3 protein: CASGSGLAGVDTQYF
clone size: NA
V gene: TRBV12-5
D gene: TRBD2
J gene: TRBJ2-3

CDR3 DNA: TGTGCCAGCAGCTTATTGTTACGAGGAGGCAATGAGCAGTTCTTC
CDR3 protein: CASSLLLRGGNEQFF
clone size: NA
V gene: TRBV7-2
D gene: NA
J gene: TRBJ2-1

CDR3 DNA: TGTGCCAGCGCAGTGCACGGATACGAGCAGTACTTC
CDR3 protein: CASAVHGYEQYF
clone size: NA
V gene: TRBV28
D gene: NA
J gene: TRBJ2-7

CDR3 DNA: TGTGCCAGCATAGCGGGGGGCGAGATGAACACTGAAGCTTTCTTT
CDR3 protein: CASIAGGEMNTEAFF
clone size: NA
V gene: TRBV13
D gene: NA
J gene: TRBJ1-1

CDR3 DNA: TGTGCCAGCAGCGCGGGACTAGCGGGTAGATCGTACCAAGAGACCCAGTACTTC
CDR3 protein: CASSAGLAGRSYQETQYF
clone size: NA
V gene: TRBV9
D gene: TRBD2
J gene: TRBJ2-5

CDR3 DNA: TGCGCCAGCAGGTGGACTAGCGGGGGAGCGGGGAATGAGCAGTTCTTC
CDR3 protein: CASRWTSGGAGNEQFF
clone size: NA
V gene: TRBV4-1
D gene: TRBD2
J gene: TRBJ2-1

CDR3 DNA: TGCGCCAGCAGCGACCCCGGGACTAGCGGCTCCTACGAGCAGTACTTC
CDR3 protein: CASSDPGTSGSYEQYF
clone size: NA
V gene: TRBV4-1
D gene: TRBD2
J gene: TRBJ2-7

CDR3 DNA: TGTGCCAGCAGTTACGGTGAGGGACAGGGGATTAAGGGCTACACCTTC
CDR3 protein: CASSYGEGQGIKGYTF
clone size: NA
V gene: TRBV6-6
D gene: TRBD1
J gene: TRBJ1-2

CDR3 DNA: TGTGCCAGCTCCGAACTAGCCTCAGATACGCAGTATTTT
CDR3 protein: CASSELASDTQYF
clone size: once
V gene: TRBV6-5
D gene: NA
J gene: TRBJ2-3

CDR3 DNA: TGTGCCAGCAGTTTTGCAGGGGGTCACCAAGAGACCCAGTACTTC
CDR3 protein: CASSFAGGHQETQYF
clone size: NA
V gene: TRBV5-4
D gene: TRBD1
J gene: TRBJ2-5

CDR3 DNA: TGCGCCAGCAGCCAAGCTAAGGGGGGTCCCTCCTACGAGCAGTACTTC
CDR3 protein: CASSQAKGGPSYEQYF
clone size: NA
V gene: TRBV4-3
D gene: NA
J gene: TRBJ2-7

CDR3 DNA: TGTGCCTGGAGCGAGGCGGGTGGAGAGACCCAGTACTTC
CDR3 protein: CAWSEAGGETQYF
clone size: NA
V gene: TRBV30
D gene: NA
J gene: TRBJ2-5

CDR3 DNA: TGTGCCAGCAGCTTGATAGGGGGCACATTTCAAGAGACCCAGTACTTC
CDR3 protein: CASSLIGGTFQETQYF
clone size: NA
V gene: TRBV5-8
D gene: TRBD1
J gene: TRBJ2-5

CDR3 DNA: TGCGCCAGCACCGATGGGGTGTCGGTGTACGATGAGCAGTTCTTC
CDR3 protein: CASTDGVSVYDEQFF
clone size: NA
V gene: TRBV5-1
D gene: NA
J gene: TRBJ2-1

CDR3 DNA: TGTGCCAGTAGTCCGACAAGGGGCCGGGGGGCGCGGTACGAGCAGTACTTC
CDR3 protein: CASSPTRGRGARYEQYF
clone size: NA
V gene: TRBV19
D gene: NA
J gene: TRBJ2-7

CDR3 DNA: TGCGCCAGCAGCCAGGACAGGAACTCTGGAAACACCATATATTTT
CDR3 protein: CASSQDRNSGNTIYF
clone size: NA
V gene: TRBV4-3
D gene: TRBD1
J gene: TRBJ1-3

CDR3 DNA: TGCGCCAGCAGCTTGGATTTAGCGGGGACCGAAGAGACCCAGTACTTC
CDR3 protein: CASSLDLAGTEETQYF
clone size: NA
V gene: TRBV5-1
D gene: TRBD2
J gene: TRBJ2-5

CDR3 DNA: TGCGCCAGCAGTGCCGATTCCGAGGGGGCCTTAGGCAATGAGCAGTTCTTC
CDR3 protein: CASSADSEGALGNEQFF
clone size: NA
V gene: TRBV10-1
D gene: TRBD1
J gene: TRBJ2-1

CDR3 DNA: TGTGCCAGCAGTGTTTGGGACGGACAAGAGACCCAGTACTTC
CDR3 protein: CASSVWDGQETQYF
clone size: NA
V gene: TRBV25-1
D gene: NA
J gene: TRBJ2-5

CDR3 DNA: TGTGCCAGCAGCTGGTCCCTGAGAGGGGAGACCCAGTACTTC
CDR3 protein: CASSWSLRGETQYF
clone size: NA
V gene: TRBV5-6
D gene: NA
J gene: TRBJ2-5

CDR3 DNA: TGTGCCAGCAGCACCCCCGATTTGGGGGTTGCAGATACGCAGTATTTT
CDR3 protein: CASSTPDLGVADTQYF
clone size: NA
V gene: TRBV5-6
D gene: NA
J gene: TRBJ2-3

CDR3 DNA: TGCAGCGTTGAAGGGGAAGGGGGCACAGATACGCAGTATTTT
CDR3 protein: CSVEGEGGTDTQYF
clone size: NA
V gene: TRBV29-1
D gene: NA
J gene: TRBJ2-3

CDR3 DNA: TGTGCCAGCAGTGACGGGGGACAGGGGGCCTACGAGCAGTACTTC
CDR3 protein: CASSDGGQGAYEQYF
clone size: NA
V gene: TRBV25-1
D gene: TRBD1
J gene: TRBJ2-7

CDR3 DNA: TGTGCCAGCAGTACTGCTTCCGAGGGTGGTGAGCAGTTCTTC
CDR3 protein: CASSTASEGGEQFF
clone size: NA
V gene: TRBV6-5
D gene: NA
J gene: TRBJ2-1

CDR3 DNA: TGTGCCAGCAGCGTGACAGTAGTAGACAAAAACATTCAGTACTTC
CDR3 protein: CASSVTVVDKNIQYF
clone size: NA
V gene: TRBV2
D gene: NA
J gene: TRBJ2-4

CDR3 DNA: TGTGCCAGTAGCTTTGGGACGGACTACGAGCAGTACTTC
CDR3 protein: CASSFGTDYEQYF
clone size: NA
V gene: TRBV19
D gene: NA
J gene: TRBJ2-7

CDR3 DNA: TGTGCCAGCAGCTCCGGGGCAGGGAGGAAGACCCAGTACTTC
CDR3 protein: CASSSGAGRKTQYF
clone size: NA
V gene: TRBV5-6
D gene: NA
J gene: TRBJ2-5

CDR3 DNA: TGTGCCAGCAGTGGGTTAGGGGACACTGAAGCTTTCTTT
CDR3 protein: CASSGLGDTEAFF
clone size: NA
V gene: TRBV2
D gene: NA
J gene: TRBJ1-1

CDR3 DNA: TGTGCCAGCAGCCCCCCGGGGGGAGGGGACGAGCAGTACTTC
CDR3 protein: CASSPPGGGDEQYF
clone size: NA
V gene: TRBV7-6
D gene: TRBD2
J gene: TRBJ2-7

CDR3 DNA: TGTGCCTGGAGTGTGGGACAGATCTATGGCTACACCTTC
CDR3 protein: CAWSVGQIYGYTF
clone size: once
V gene: TRBV30
D gene: TRBD1
J gene: TRBJ1-2

CDR3 DNA: TGCAGCGTTGAAGATCCCTGGACAGTCTATGGCTACACCTTC
CDR3 protein: CSVEDPWTVYGYTF
clone size: NA
V gene: TRBV29-1
D gene: NA
J gene: TRBJ1-2

CDR3 DNA: TGTGCCTTTACGGGGGGCACTGAAGCTTTCTTT
CDR3 protein: CAFTGGTEAFF
clone size: NA
V gene: TRBV30
D gene: NA
J gene: TRBJ1-1

CDR3 DNA: TGTGCCAGCAGCTCGGACAGGGACAATGAGCAGTTCTTC
CDR3 protein: CASSSDRDNEQFF
clone size: once
V gene: TRBV7-9
D gene: TRBD1
J gene: TRBJ2-1

CDR3 DNA: TGTGCCACATATGGGGGAGAAGCTTTCTTT
CDR3 protein: CATYGGEAFF
clone size: NA
V gene: TRBV19
D gene: NA
J gene: TRBJ1-1

CDR3 DNA: TGTGCCAGCAGTGAAGGGATAGCGGACTACAATGAGCAGTTCTTC
CDR3 protein: CASSEGIADYNEQFF
clone size: NA
V gene: TRBV2
D gene: NA
J gene: TRBJ2-1